The rows below give T cell receptor beta chains drawn from one sample of a study of blood T cells in healthy people across ages. From the 5' RACE reads, TCRdb called clonotypes with MiXCR, one entry per CDR3 protein. The sample includes 580,000 or so distinct CDR3 sequences, 40% to 50% of them seen just once. The sample taken for sequencing was blood. Receptors originate from a man at least 80 years old in good health. CDR3s include the opening cysteine and the closing phenylalanine or tryptophan.

J,length,V,CDR3
TRBJ2-1,14,TRBV20-1,CSARSTSRNNEQFF
TRBJ2-1,16,TRBV6-2/TRBV6-3,CASSLVRTSGPNEQFF
TRBJ2-2,13,TRBV7-2,CASNLGSTGELFF
TRBJ2-7,15,TRBV6-6,CASRLGQGVHYEQYF
TRBJ2-7,19,TRBV2,CASSVPQVGGALPFYEQYF
TRBJ2-7,13,TRBV7-8,CASSLDRNHEQYF
TRBJ2-3,16,TRBV20-1,CSARPASGTSTDTQYF
NA,16,TRBV7-2,CASSLFAGGRTSEQYF
TRBJ1-2,12,TRBV6-2/TRBV6-3,CAGRQDNYGYTF
TRBJ2-1,13,TRBV12-5,CASGAAGRDEQFF
TRBJ2-3,16,TRBV6-1,CASSESSGGGTDTQYF
TRBJ2-3,16,TRBV25-1,CASSNPQGVWTDTQYF
TRBJ2-7,14,TRBV20-1,CSARVEGRRYEQYF
TRBJ1-4,16,TRBV6-5,CASSLDHSATNEKLFF
TRBJ2-1,19,TRBV20-1,CSVRAPPGPIVSGYNEQFF
TRBJ2-7,15,TRBV5-1,CASSSRQGSSYEQYF
TRBJ2-1,13,TRBV20-1,CSSGDLNGVEQFF
TRBJ1-4,14,TRBV18,CASPLSRVGEKLFF
TRBJ1-1,13,TRBV15,CATSSHLNTEAFF
TRBJ2-7,14,TRBV18,CASSMDWSSYEQYF
TRBJ2-1,15,TRBV28,CASSQPGGSYNEQFF